This T cell receptor (beta chain) was documented in a study of control samples from healthy donors and cancer patients. Germline assignment: CDR1 MGHRA and CDR2 YSYEKL. V was clipped by 4 bases and J by 3 bases, with 10 bases between them. CDR3 size: 14 residues. Here immunoSEQ multiplex PCR was the method, and the copy in TCRdb shows in-frame clones only, minus some. This table holds over 75,000 clones, 91% found once. The gene calls are TRBV4-1 and TRBJ2-1, with D unclear. The sample consisted of blood. The clonotype was recovered from a man aged 25 to 45 in good health. CDR3 sequence reads: CASSRPPGYNEQFF. As DNA, the CDR3 is TGCGCCAGCAGCCGCCCTCCCGGCTACAATGAGCAGTTCTTC.